Presented here are 25 T cell receptor beta chains from one specimen sequenced in a study of T cell changes during pregnancy in multiple sclerosis. Generated by immunoSEQ multiplex PCR, the TCRdb table keeps only in-frame clones and is missing some. The sample has 65,000 or so clones; 80% to 95% are singletons. Sequences were derived from peripheral blood, sampled in the second trimester of pregnancy. These receptors all come from a female donor in good health, enrolled as a control in a pregnancy study.

The chain is built from TRBV6-1 and TRBJ2-7; 7 bases agree with TRBD1. Germline assignment: CDR1 MNHNS and CDR2 SASEGT. The V and J ends lost 5 bases and 2 bases, in that order; junction bases with no gene match: 6. The CDR3 length is 14 residues. The CDR3 DNA reads as TGTGCCAGCAGTCCAAGACAGGGTGCCTACGAGCAGTACTTC. Translation gives CASSPRQGAYEQYF.

The rearrangement links TRBV10-3 to TRBJ2-7, with unresolved D. Trimming cost V 2 bases and J 0 bases, with 8 bases left between them. The germline gives CDR1 ENHRY, CDR2 SYGVKD. This CDR3 comprises 14 residues. CDR3 in DNA: TGTGCCATCAGTGAGGCTGCCGGCTCCTACGAGCAGTACTTC. The encoded protein is CAISEAAGSYEQYF.

The CDR3 sequence: CASSPGRGVLEQYF. CDR3 DNA sequence: TGTGCCAGCTCACCGGGACGGGGGGTACTAGAGCAGTACTTC. The V call is TRBV18, the J call TRBJ2-7, with 7 bases that match TRBD2. The germline gives CDR1 KGHSH, CDR2 LQKENI. V was pared by 3 bases and J by 7 bases, with 9 bases of the junction left unmatched. This CDR3 is 14 amino acids long. Using reference TRBV18 and TRBJ2-7 for the parts outside the CDR3, the full variable domain is NAGVMQNPRHLVRRRGQEARLRCSPMKGHSHVYWYRQLPEEGLKFMVYLQKENIIDESGMPKERFSAEFPKEGPSILRIQQVVRGDSAAYFCASSPGRGVLEQYFGPGTRLTVT.

The gene calls are TRBV5-1 and TRBJ2-7, with 9 bases matching TRBD2. The ends lost 4 bases at V and 3 bases at J; junction bases unmatched: 14. From germline, CDR1 is SGHRS and CDR2 YFSETQ. The CDR3 has 17 residues. The CDR3 region has the DNA TGCGCCAGCAGCCTGGGGAGTATCATAGCGGGGGACTACGAGCAGTACTTC. Translation: CASSLGSIIAGDYEQYF.

The J gene is TRBJ2-5, the V gene TRBV30; 9 nucleotides line up with TRBD2. Germline loops: CDR1 GTSNPN, CDR2 SVGIG (reference sequence). The CDR3 length is 15 residues. V shed 1 base, J shed 5 bases, and the junction held 8 bases outside the gene matches. The CDR3 reads CAWSGGGAAGETQYF. In DNA, the CDR3 is TGTGCCTGGAGTGGCGGGGGGGCCGCGGGTGAGACCCAGTACTTC.

This sequence joins TRBV5-6 and TRBJ2-7, with 10 nucleotides matching TRBD2. The CDR3 is 15 residues long. CDR1 is SGHDT and CDR2 is YYEEEE in the germline V gene. With V trimmed by 1 base and J by 7 bases, 8 bases remained unmatched. CDR3 bases: TGTGCCAGCAGCTTGAGCGGGGGGGAATTACGGGAGCAGTACTTC. Translating gives CASSLSGGELREQYF. Together with reference TRBV5-6 and TRBJ2-7, the CDR3 gives the full variable domain: DAGVTQSPTHLIKTRGQQVTLRCSPKSGHDTVSWYQQALGQGPQFIFQYYEEEERQRGNFPDRFSGHQFPNYSSELNVNALLLGDSALYLCASSLSGGELREQYFGPGTRLTVT.

The gene calls are TRBV5-1 and TRBJ2-3, with 8 bases identical to TRBD1. The V gene's germline CDR1 is SGHRS and CDR2 YFSETQ. Trimming took 1 base from V and 2 from J; bases not matched to a gene: 6. The CDR3 length is 16 residues. CDR3 loop: CASSLRQGASTDTQYF. The DNA for the CDR3 is TGCGCCAGCAGCTTGCGGCAGGGGGCCTCCACAGATACGCAGTATTTT.

The rearrangement uses TRBV7-3 and TRBJ2-2, with 7 positions matching TRBD1. The V gene's germline CDR1 is SGHTA and CDR2 FQGTGA. The CDR3 loop spans 15 amino acids. V shed 5 bases, J shed 1 base, and the junction held 4 bases outside the gene matches. CDR3 in DNA: TGTGCCAGCAGCCCTTGGACAGGGAACACCGGGGAGCTGTTTTTT. It specifies CASSPWTGNTGELFF. The whole variable domain, filled in from reference TRBV7-3 and TRBJ2-2, reads GAGVSQTPSNKVTEKGKYVELRCDPISGHTALYWYRQSLGQGPEFLIYFQGTGAADDSGLPNDRFFAVRPEGSVSTLKIQRTERGDSAVYLCASSPWTGNTGELFFGEGSRLTVL.

The J gene is TRBJ1-2, the V gene TRBV30; TRBD1 might be the D (6 bases). This CDR3 region has 16 residues. The germline V and J ends were trimmed by 0 bases and 5 bases, with 19 bases remaining between them. From germline, CDR1 is GTSNPN and CDR2 SVGIG (reference sequence). In DNA, the CDR3 is TGTGCCTGGAGTGTACATCGCAGACAGGAAGAATATGGCTACACCTTC. It translates to CAWSVHRRQEEYGYTF.

The chain couples TRBV5-6 to TRBJ1-1, with 7 bases matching TRBD1. Germline assignment: CDR1 SGHDT and CDR2 YYEEEE. The J segment lost 10 bases and the V segment lost 4 bases, leaving 7 bases of the junction unmatched. The length of the CDR3 is 12 residues. The chain's CDR3 is CASSGTGDGAFF. CDR3 bases: TGTGCCAGCAGCGGTACAGGGGATGGAGCTTTCTTT. Together with reference TRBV5-6 and TRBJ1-1, the CDR3 gives the full variable domain: DAGVTQSPTHLIKTRGQQVTLRCSPKSGHDTVSWYQQALGQGPQFIFQYYEEEERQRGNFPDRFSGHQFPNYSSELNVNALLLGDSALYLCASSGTGDGAFFGQGTRLTVV.

The V gene is TRBV5-6, the J gene TRBJ2-5, with a possible D match to TRBD1 (5 bases). Germline V gene lookup returns CDR1 SGHDT and CDR2 YYEEEE. V was shortened by 0 bases and J by 2 bases, with 11 bases between the two germline ends. This CDR3 is built from 15 residues. The CDR3 loop is CASSLVGQGQETQYF. The CDR3 bases are TGTGCCAGCAGCTTGGTAGGGCAGGGACAAGAGACCCAGTACTTC.

The rearrangement links TRBV15 to TRBJ2-5; tentative D call: TRBD2 (6 bases). There are 15 residues in the CDR3. The V end lost 3 bases, the J end lost 1 base, and 12 bases lay between the germline ends. Germline V gene sequence: CDR1 LNHNV, CDR2 YYDKDF (reference sequence). The CDR3 sequence is CATSRGRGAQETQYF. The CDR3 DNA follows: TGTGCCACCAGCAGGGGCCGCGGGGCCCAAGAGACCCAGTACTTC.

This clone was seen just once. This sequence joins TRBV6-5 and TRBJ2-5, with 9 bases that match TRBD2. Looked up from germline, CDR1 is MNHEY and CDR2 is SVGAGI. The CDR3 totals 14 residues. After removal of 2 bases from V and 5 bases from J, the junction contained 3 bases not matched to a gene. The CDR3: CASSYAGGLETQYF. CDR3 nucleotides: TGTGCCAGCAGTTACGCGGGAGGGCTCGAGACCCAGTACTTC.

The chain couples TRBV5-4 to TRBJ2-1; 11 bases line up with TRBD2. The CDR3 is made up of 16 amino acids. Germline V lookup: CDR1 SGHNT, CDR2 YYREEE (reference sequence). V dropped 4 bases and J dropped 4; count of bases not matched to a gene: 7. The chain's CDR3 is CASSGGGTSGYNEQFF. The CDR3 nucleotides read TGTGCCAGCAGCGGTGGCGGGACTAGCGGATACAATGAGCAGTTCTTC.

The J gene is TRBJ1-1, the V gene TRBV27; weak D call: TRBD1 (6 bases). The V end was cut by 6 bases, the J end by 0 bases, with 11 bases between. The length of the CDR3 is 14 residues. Germline CDR1 is MNHEY and CDR2 is SMNVEV (reference sequence). The DNA of the CDR3 is TGTGCCAGCAGCTGGACAGAGATGAACACTGAAGCTTTCTTT. This gives the protein CASSWTEMNTEAFF.

The rearrangement links TRBV6-5 to TRBJ2-7; D is unclear. The V and J ends lost 3 bases and 2 bases respectively, with 8 bases between them. The CDR3 sequence is 13 residues long. Per the germline V gene, CDR1 is MNHEY and CDR2 is SVGAGI. The CDR3 here is CASSYSVTYEQYF. CDR3 coding DNA: TGTGCCAGCAGTTATTCCGTAACCTACGAGCAGTACTTC.

The chain combines TRBV7-8 with TRBJ2-5; TRBD1 matches 9 bases. Germline values: CDR1 SGHVS, CDR2 FQNEAQ. The CDR3 has 15 residues. Trimming took 1 base from V and 5 from J; bases not matched to a gene: 5. Written as DNA, the CDR3 is TGTGCCAGCAGCTTAGTAGGGACAGGGTTCGAGACCCAGTACTTC. Protein sequence: CASSLVGTGFETQYF. Looking up the rest from reference TRBV7-8 and TRBJ2-5 gives the full variable domain: GAGVSQSPRYKVAKRGQDVALRCDPISGHVSLFWYQQALGQGPEFLTYFQNEAQLDKSGLPSDRFFAERPEGSVSTLKIQRTQQEDSAVYLCASSLVGTGFETQYFGPGTRLLVL.

This chain uses TRBV29-1 with TRBJ1-1; 8 nucleotides line up with TRBD1. The length of the CDR3 is 12 residues. V was clipped by 3 bases and J by 7 bases; unmatched bases: 4. Germline-derived CDR1 and CDR2 are SQVTM and ANQGSEA. The CDR3, as DNA: TGCAGCGTTGAGGACAGGGTTGTTGAAGCTTTCTTT. This codes for CSVEDRVVEAFF.

This chain uses TRBV19 with TRBJ2-7, with D perhaps matching TRBD2 (5 bases). Per the germline V gene, CDR1 is LNHDA and CDR2 is SQIVND (reference sequence). CDR3 length: 13 residues. Trimming took off 8 bases at V and 3 bases at J, with 14 bases between the two ends. CDR3 sequence (DNA): TGTGCCAGTGGTCTAGGGAGTCTCTACGAGCAGTACTTC. Translation: CASGLGSLYEQYF.

This clone has a single count. The genes are TRBV6-5 and TRBJ1-1; D is possibly TRBD1 (6 bases). From germline, CDR1 is MNHEY and CDR2 SVGAGI. Trimming shortened V by 3 bases and J by 1 base, and 12 bases separated the two germline ends. The CDR3 runs 15 residues. The CDR3, as DNA: TGTGCCAGCAGTTATGAGCCAGGGGCGAACACTGAAGCTTTCTTT. It yields the protein CASSYEPGANTEAFF.

This rearrangement joins TRBV7-2 to TRBJ1-2; 9 bases agree with TRBD1. Germline V gene lookup returns CDR1 SGHTA and CDR2 FQGNSA. The CDR3 is made up of 15 amino acids. Losses at the gene ends were 4 bases for V and 8 bases for J; bases not matched to a gene: 11. In nucleotides, the CDR3 is TGTGCCAGCAGCTCTCCAACAGGGGGCGGGAGAGGCTACACCTTC. Amino acid sequence: CASSSPTGGGRGYTF.

V usage is TRBV2 and J usage is TRBJ1-2; 7 positions agree with TRBD1. Trimming cost V 6 bases and J 5 bases; bases outside gene matches: 9. The germline V gene has CDR1 SNHLY and CDR2 FYNNEI. The length of the CDR3 is 14 residues. CDR3 residues: CASRADTGDYGYTF. CDR3 coding DNA: TGTGCCAGCAGGGCGGATACAGGGGATTATGGCTACACCTTC.

This chain joins TRBV4-1 and TRBJ2-5; tentatively, D is TRBD1 (5 bases). Trimming shortened V by 3 bases and J by 3 bases, and 17 bases separated the two germline ends. The CDR3 loop spans 16 amino acids. Germline V CDR1 and CDR2: MGHRA, YSYEKL. CDR3 DNA sequence: TGCGCCAGCAGCCACACCGTTTGGGGCTCGGAAGAGACCCAGTACTTC. This sequence encodes CASSHTVWGSEETQYF.

The chain uses TRBV2 and TRBJ2-2, with unresolved D. Trimming shortened V by 0 bases and J by 4 bases, and 9 bases separated the two germline ends. CDR3 length: 15 amino acids. The germline V gene encodes CDR1 SNHLY and CDR2 FYNNEI. CDR3 in amino acids: CASSEASGFTGELFF. As DNA, the CDR3 is TGTGCCAGCAGTGAAGCCTCGGGTTTCACCGGGGAGCTGTTTTTT. The full variable domain, with the rest looked up from reference TRBV2 and TRBJ2-2, is EPEVTQTPSHQVTQMGQEVILRCVPISNHLYFYWYRQILGQKVEFLVSFYNNEISEKSEIFDDQFSVERPDGSNFTLKIRSTKLEDSAMYFCASSEASGFTGELFFGEGSRLTVL.

The V gene is TRBV4-1, the J gene TRBJ2-7, with TRBD1 matching over 7 bases. With V trimmed by 4 bases and J by 4 bases, 10 bases remained unmatched. The germline V gene encodes CDR1 MGHRA and CDR2 YSYEKL. The length of the CDR3 is 15 residues. The CDR3 spells CASSPKETGTYEQYF. The CDR3 region has the DNA TGCGCCAGCAGCCCGAAAGAGACAGGGACATACGAGCAGTACTTC.